The present entry profiles one T cell receptor (beta chain) with its context. The antigen remains undetermined. This CDR3 spans 13 amino acids. Germline V gene lookup returns CDR1 SGHVS and CDR2 FNYEAQ. Trimming stripped 8 bases from V and 3 bases from J, with 14 bases between. Before being chosen for sequencing, patients had shown CD8+CD57+ cell expansion by flow cytometry. Severe acquired aplastic anemia was present in every patient. Each patient gave a blood sample that was collected before any therapy had been received. These data are taken from a study of CD8+CD57+ T cells in acquired aplastic anemia. At the level of the study: Sorting CD4+ and CD8+ cells gave DNA averaging approximately 3 ug. Study observations and caveats: Overlap between patients and controls comprised roughly 28 CD8+ CDR3 sequences.

TCR beta VDJ and CDR3 profiling used genomic DNA as template. MiXCR, applied by TCRdb to the reads, yields one record per CDR3 protein. The table lists 250,000 or so distinct CDR3 sequences, 45% to 50% of them singletons. The V gene is TRBV7-6, the J gene TRBJ2-7; possibly TRBD1 for D (5 bases). The source of this sequence is a human donor with aplastic anemia. The specimen was sorted CD4+, CD8+, or CD8+CD57+ T cells (not recorded which) from PBMCs. The CDR3 here is CASSKGADYEQYF. CDR3 DNA sequence: TGTGCCAGCTCCAAAGGGGCAGACTACGAGCAGTACTTC. The entire variable domain, with the rest obtained from reference TRBV7-6 and TRBJ2-7, is as follows: GAGVSQSPRYKVTKRGQDVALRCDPISGHVSLYWYRQALGQGPEFLTYFNYEAQQDKSGLPNDRFSAERPEGSISTLTIQRTEQRDSAMYRCASSKGADYEQYFGPGTRLTVT.